These 18 T cell receptor beta chains originate from one sample sequenced in a study of human versus mouse CDR3 diversity and MHC coevolution. Sequencing used immunoSEQ multiplex PCR; TCRdb keeps in-frame clones, though not all of them. The table has more than 60,000 clones, around 92% seen once. Input material: naive CD4+ T cells from blood. Noted subset: CD45RO-negative CD62L-positive naive CD4 T cells. These receptors came from a person aged 30-70 years in good health.

This chain joins TRBV10-3 and TRBJ2-7; 15 bases match TRBD2. The CDR3 covers 16 residues. The V and J ends lost 6 bases and 6 bases, in that order; junction bases with no gene match: 9. From germline, CDR1 is ENHRY and CDR2 SYGVKD. The CDR3 nucleotides are TGTGCCATCAGAGACAGTGGGACTAGCGGGGGGCCCGAGCAGTACTTC. Its translation is CAIRDSGTSGGPEQYF.

The CDR3 DNA sequence: TGTGCCAGCAGCTTAGCGGGGGGGAACACTGAAGCTTTCTTT. Protein product: CASSLAGGNTEAFF. V usage is TRBV7-8 and J usage is TRBJ1-1; perhaps TRBD1 as D (5 bases). Per the germline V gene, CDR1 is SGHVS and CDR2 is FQNEAQ. The CDR3 has 14 amino acids. V dropped 0 bases and J dropped 1 base, with 6 bases sitting between them.

The chain has TRBV11-2 and TRBJ2-7, with 8 positions matching TRBD2. CDR3 size: 16 residues. From germline, CDR1 is SGHAT and CDR2 FQNNGV. After removal of 1 base from V and 2 bases from J, the junction contained 7 bases not matched to a gene. This CDR3 reads CASSLAPGLGTYEQYF. In DNA, the CDR3 is TGTGCCAGCAGCTTAGCCCCGGGACTAGGAACCTACGAGCAGTACTTC.

J is TRBJ1-6 and V is TRBV7-2; TRBD1 agrees at 10 bases. CDR1 and CDR2 (germline): SGHTA, FQGNSA. The CDR3 runs to 16 residues. V gave up 5 bases and J gave up 7 bases; unmatched junction bases: 8. CDR3 coding DNA: TGTGCCAGCAGCAGAGACAGGGGGCCCCCAAATTCACCCCTCCACTTT. Amino acid sequence: CASSRDRGPPNSPLHF. Drawing the rest from reference TRBV7-2 and TRBJ1-6, the complete variable domain is GAGVSQSPSNKVTEKGKDVELRCDPISGHTALYWYRQSLGQGLEFLIYFQGNSAPDKSGLPSDRFSAERTGGSVSTLTIQRTQQEDSAVYLCASSRDRGPPNSPLHFGNGTRLTVT.

The chain couples TRBV30 to TRBJ1-5; D not resolved. V was shortened by 8 bases and J by 3 bases, with 14 bases between the two germline ends. The germline CDR1 and CDR2 sequences are GTSNPN and SVGIG (reference sequence). This CDR3 contains 13 residues. DNA for the CDR3: TGTGCCGTTACTACCGGACTCAATCAGCCCCAGCATTTT. This encodes CAVTTGLNQPQHF.

Details on this clone: A read error may account for a junction end that differs from germline. Within the sample, other DNA sequences also encode this same CDR3. The rearrangement links TRBV5-4 to TRBJ1-1; tentative D call: TRBD1 (6 bases). CDR3 size: 14 residues. CDR1 SGHNT and CDR2 YYREEE come from the germline V gene (reference sequence). The CDR3 sequence: CASSLMTGMSEAFF. CDR3 nucleotide sequence: TGCGCCAGCAGCTTGATGACAGGTATGTCTGAAGCTTTCTTT.

The chain couples TRBV5-1 to TRBJ1-2, with TRBD1 matching 8 bases. CDR1 and CDR2 (germline): SGHRS, YFSETQ. The CDR3 loop spans 14 amino acids. The V and J ends lost 4 bases and 5 bases, in that order; junction bases with no gene match: 7. Written as DNA, the CDR3 is TGCGCCAGCAGCCCCGGACAGGGCGTTTATGGCTACACCTTC. This translates into CASSPGQGVYGYTF.

This clone was seen a single time. The V gene is TRBV2, the J gene TRBJ1-6, with D possibly being TRBD1 (6 bases). V was trimmed by 5 bases and J by 0 bases, leaving 8 bases between them. The CDR3 covers 15 residues. CDR1 and CDR2 from the germline V gene are SNHLY and FYNNEI. In nucleotides, the CDR3 is TGTGCCAGCAGTCCGGACAGCTCCTATAATTCACCCCTCCACTTT. Translated: CASSPDSSYNSPLHF.

The V call is TRBV9, the J call TRBJ2-3, with TRBD1 matching over 7 bases. Trimming took 4 bases from V and 0 from J; bases not matched to a gene: 14. The CDR3 runs to 18 residues. Germline values: CDR1 SGDLS, CDR2 YYNGEE. CDR3 in DNA: TGTGCCAGCAGCCCGCCACGGACAGGCTTAACTAGCACAGATACGCAGTATTTT. The encoded protein is CASSPPRTGLTSTDTQYF. Drawing the rest from reference TRBV9 and TRBJ2-3, the complete variable domain is DSGVTQTPKHLITATGQRVTLRCSPRSGDLSVYWYQQSLDQGLQFLIQYYNGEERAKGNILERFSAQQFPDLHSELNLSSLELGDSALYFCASSPPRTGLTSTDTQYFGPGTRLTVL.

The chain joins TRBV11-2 to TRBJ2-5; D is perhaps TRBD1 (6 bases). Germline CDR1 SGHAT, CDR2 FQNNGV. CDR3 size: 13 residues. The ends were cut back, 6 bases at V and 2 bases at J, with 10 bases in the middle. In DNA form, the CDR3 reads TGTGCCAGCAGAATGCAGGGGCAAGAGACCCAGTACTTC. Translated, it gives CASRMQGQETQYF.

The gene calls are TRBV29-1 and TRBJ2-5, with a possible D match to TRBD2 (6 bases). The CDR3 has 17 amino acids. The germline gives CDR1 SQVTM, CDR2 ANQGSEA. Trimming shortened V by 8 bases and J by 5 bases, and 30 bases separated the two germline ends. CDR3 DNA sequence: TGCAGCACAAGCACCCCCCCGTTCTCGGGGGTAGGGGAGACCCAGTACTTC. Residues: CSTSTPPFSGVGETQYF.

V usage is TRBV5-1 and J usage is TRBJ2-1, with D maybe TRBD1 (6 bases). Germline V gives CDR1 SGHRS, CDR2 YFSETQ. With 3 bases removed from V and 6 bases from J, the gap between germline ends came to 16 bases. The CDR3 has 15 residues. CDR3 sequence: CASSSSQGFGNEQFF. The CDR3 region has the DNA TGCGCCAGCAGCTCATCACAGGGATTCGGCAATGAGCAGTTCTTC.

This clone has just one count. The J gene is TRBJ2-1, the V gene TRBV5-6; 7 bases agree with TRBD2. The CDR3 has 17 amino acids. CDR1 and CDR2 (germline): SGHDT, YYEEEE. With V trimmed by 3 bases and J by 0 bases, 9 bases remained unmatched. The chain's CDR3 is CASSSISGRYSYNEQFF. DNA of the CDR3: TGTGCCAGCAGCTCCATTTCCGGGAGGTACTCCTACAATGAGCAGTTCTTC. Together with reference TRBV5-6 and TRBJ2-1, the CDR3 gives the full variable domain: DAGVTQSPTHLIKTRGQQVTLRCSPKSGHDTVSWYQQALGQGPQFIFQYYEEEERQRGNFPDRFSGHQFPNYSSELNVNALLLGDSALYLCASSSISGRYSYNEQFFGPGTRLTVL.

The chain links TRBV7-8 to TRBJ2-1; the match to TRBD2 covers 11 bases. The length of the CDR3 is 14 residues. V dropped 8 bases and J dropped 10; count of bases not matched to a gene: 10. Germline V gene data show CDR1 as SGHVS and CDR2 as FQNEAQ. The CDR3 loop is CASVVAGGHFEQFF. DNA for the CDR3: TGTGCCAGCGTTGTAGCGGGGGGGCACTTCGAGCAGTTCTTC.

The chain recombines TRBV19 with TRBJ2-1; D possibly corresponds to TRBD2 (6 bases). From germline, CDR1 is LNHDA and CDR2 SQIVND (reference sequence). The CDR3 spans 13 residues. V shed 4 bases and J shed 8 bases, with 12 bases lying between them. The CDR3 is CASSNRPGDEQFF. Written as DNA, the CDR3 is TGTGCCAGTAGTAATAGACCGGGGGATGAGCAGTTCTTC.

The chain links TRBV6-5 to TRBJ2-4, with 7 bases that match TRBD1. CDR3 length: 16 amino acids. Germline V gene sequence: CDR1 MNHEY, CDR2 SVGAGI. V lost 0 bases, J lost 0 bases, and 2 bases stayed unmatched. The chain's CDR3 is CASSYSGTVAKNIQYF. DNA of the CDR3: TGTGCCAGCAGTTACTCGGGGACAGTAGCCAAAAACATTCAGTACTTC.

This chain joins TRBV2 and TRBJ1-3; 10 bases align to TRBD1. There are 14 residues in the CDR3. Germline CDR1 and CDR2: SNHLY and FYNNEI. V lost 8 bases and J lost 4; bases outside the gene matches: 5. The CDR3 here is CASGTGVLGNTIYF. The CDR3 coding sequence is TGTGCCAGCGGGACAGGGGTTTTGGGAAACACCATATATTTT.

The V and J genes are TRBV5-1 and TRBJ2-7; TRBD2 matches 9 bases. The CDR3 length is 14 residues. Germline V gene lookup returns CDR1 SGHRS and CDR2 YFSETQ. With 4 bases clipped from V and 0 bases from J, the junction kept 2 bases outside the gene matches. CDR3 bases: TGCGCCAGCAGCAGGACTAGCGACTCCTACGAGCAGTACTTC. Amino acids: CASSRTSDSYEQYF.